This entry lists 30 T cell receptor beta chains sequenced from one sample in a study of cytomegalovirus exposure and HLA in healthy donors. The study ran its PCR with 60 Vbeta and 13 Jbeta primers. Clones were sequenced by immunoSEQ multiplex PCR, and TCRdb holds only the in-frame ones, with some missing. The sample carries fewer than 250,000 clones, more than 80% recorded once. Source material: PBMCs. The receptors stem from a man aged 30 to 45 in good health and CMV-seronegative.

Written as DNA, the CDR3 is TGTGCCAGTAGAACACAGGGCGGGAACACTGAAGCTTTCTTT. Residues: CASRTQGGNTEAFF. This rearrangement joins TRBV19 to TRBJ1-1; the D gene is possibly TRBD1 (6 bases). The V gene lost 6 bases and the J gene lost 1 base, with 12 bases spanning the gap. This CDR3 has 14 residues. Per germline, CDR1 LNHDA and CDR2 SQIVND (reference sequence). Based on the CDR3 plus reference TRBV19 and TRBJ1-1, the full variable domain is DGGITQSPKYLFRKEGQNVTLSCEQNLNHDAMYWYRQDPGQGLRLIYYSQIVNDFQKGDIAEGYSVSREKKESFPLTVTSAQKNPTAFYLCASRTQGGNTEAFFGQGTRLTVV.

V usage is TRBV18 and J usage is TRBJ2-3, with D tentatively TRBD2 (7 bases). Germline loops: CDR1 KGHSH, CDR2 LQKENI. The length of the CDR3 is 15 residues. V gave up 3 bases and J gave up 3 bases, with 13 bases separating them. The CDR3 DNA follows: TGTGCCAGCTCACCGGAGGGGGGGTTGACAGATACGCAGTATTTT. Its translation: CASSPEGGLTDTQYF.

The chain's CDR3 is CASSFLGGGFLNSPLHF. DNA for the CDR3: TGTGCCAGCAGTTTTTTGGGAGGGGGTTTTTTAAATTCACCCCTCCACTTT. This chain connects TRBV28 to TRBJ1-6; D perhaps matches TRBD1 (6 bases). V lost 3 bases, J lost 7 bases, and 19 bases lay in between. Germline values: CDR1 MDHEN, CDR2 SYDVKM. This CDR3 is 17 amino acids long.

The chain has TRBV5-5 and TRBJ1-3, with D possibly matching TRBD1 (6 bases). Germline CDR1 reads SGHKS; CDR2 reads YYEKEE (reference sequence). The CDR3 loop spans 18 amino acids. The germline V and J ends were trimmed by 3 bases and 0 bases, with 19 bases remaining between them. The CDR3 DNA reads TGTGCCAGCAGCTCCTCCGTGACAGGAGTATTCTCTGGAAACACCATATATTTT. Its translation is CASSSSVTGVFSGNTIYF.

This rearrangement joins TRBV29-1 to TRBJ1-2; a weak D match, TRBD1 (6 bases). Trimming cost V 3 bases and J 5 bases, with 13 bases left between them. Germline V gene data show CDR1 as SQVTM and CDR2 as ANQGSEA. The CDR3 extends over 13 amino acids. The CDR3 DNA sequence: TGCAGCGTTGACGACCGTACAGGGTATGGCTACACCTTC. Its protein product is CSVDDRTGYGYTF.

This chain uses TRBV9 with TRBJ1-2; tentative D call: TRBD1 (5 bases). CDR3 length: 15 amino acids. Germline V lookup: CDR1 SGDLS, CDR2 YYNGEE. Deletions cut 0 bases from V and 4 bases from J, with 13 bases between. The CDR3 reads CASSVDGQGVYGYTF. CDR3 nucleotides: TGTGCCAGCAGCGTAGACGGACAAGGGGTCTATGGCTACACCTTC.

For the CDR3, the DNA is TGTGCCATCAGTGGACTAGCGGGGGGACGCACAGATACGCAGTATTTT. Its protein is CAISGLAGGRTDTQYF. The chain joins TRBV10-3 to TRBJ2-3; 13 bases are a match to TRBD2. J was trimmed by 1 base and V by 4 bases; bases with no gene match: 2. The V gene's germline CDR1 is ENHRY and CDR2 SYGVKD. The CDR3 is 16 residues long.

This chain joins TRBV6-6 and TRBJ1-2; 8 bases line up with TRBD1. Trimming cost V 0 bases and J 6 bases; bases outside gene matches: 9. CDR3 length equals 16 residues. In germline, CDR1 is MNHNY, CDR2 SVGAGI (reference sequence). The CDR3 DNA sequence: TGTGCCAGCAGTTACTCGTTTTCTCCGACAGGGGATGGCTACACCTTC. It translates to CASSYSFSPTGDGYTF.

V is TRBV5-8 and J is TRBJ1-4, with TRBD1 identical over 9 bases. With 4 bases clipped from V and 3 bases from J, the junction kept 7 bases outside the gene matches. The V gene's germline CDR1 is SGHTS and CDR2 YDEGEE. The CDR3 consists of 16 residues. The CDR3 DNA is TGTGCCAGCAGCCCCGGACAGGGGCGATCTAATGAAAAACTGTTTTTT. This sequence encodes CASSPGQGRSNEKLFF. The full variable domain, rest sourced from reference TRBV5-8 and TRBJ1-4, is EAGVTQSPTHLIKTRGQQATLRCSPISGHTSVYWYQQALGLGLQFLLWYDEGEERNRGNFPPRFSGRQFPNYSSELNVNALELEDSALYLCASSPGQGRSNEKLFFGSGTQLSVL.

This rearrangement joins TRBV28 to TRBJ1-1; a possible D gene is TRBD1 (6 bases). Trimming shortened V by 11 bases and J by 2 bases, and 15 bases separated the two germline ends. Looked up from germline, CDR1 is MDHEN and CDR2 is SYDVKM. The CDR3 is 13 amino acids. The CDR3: CACITQGNTEAFF. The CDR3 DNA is TGTGCCTGCATCACACAGGGCAACACTGAAGCTTTCTTT.

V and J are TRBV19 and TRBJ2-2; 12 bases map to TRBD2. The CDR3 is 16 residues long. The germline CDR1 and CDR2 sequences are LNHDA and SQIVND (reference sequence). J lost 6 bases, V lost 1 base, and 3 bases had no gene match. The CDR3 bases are TGTGCCAGTAGTATAGTTCTAGCGGGGGGGCCCGGGGAGCTGTTTTTT. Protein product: CASSIVLAGGPGELFF.

DNA of the CDR3: TGTGCCAGCAGTTATGGACAGGGCGCCGGAAACACCATATATTTT. Translated, it gives CASSYGQGAGNTIYF. V gene TRBV7-2 combines with J gene TRBJ1-3; TRBD1 matches 8 bases. V shed 6 bases, J shed 4 bases, and the junction held 8 bases outside the gene matches. This CDR3 has 15 residues. The V gene's germline CDR1 is SGHTA and CDR2 FQGNSA.

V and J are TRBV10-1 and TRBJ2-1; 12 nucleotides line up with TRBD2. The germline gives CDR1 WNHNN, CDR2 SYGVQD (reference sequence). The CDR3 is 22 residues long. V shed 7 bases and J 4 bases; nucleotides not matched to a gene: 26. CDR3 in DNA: TGCGCCAGCACGACTAGCGGGGGTGAACTAGGTTCCCCCCGAGGCCTATACAATGAGCAGTTCTTC. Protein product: CASTTSGGELGSPRGLYNEQFF.

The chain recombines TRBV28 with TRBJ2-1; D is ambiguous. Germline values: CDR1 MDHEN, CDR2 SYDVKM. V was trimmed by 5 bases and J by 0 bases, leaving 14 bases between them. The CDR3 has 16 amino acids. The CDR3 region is CASSLPSYPSYNEQFF. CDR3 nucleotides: TGTGCCAGCAGTCTACCATCGTACCCCTCCTACAATGAGCAGTTCTTC. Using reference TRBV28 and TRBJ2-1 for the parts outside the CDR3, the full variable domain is DVKVTQSSRYLVKRTGEKVFLECVQDMDHENMFWYRQDPGLGLRLIYFSYDVKMKEKGDIPEGYSVSREKKERFSLILESASTNQTSMYLCASSLPSYPSYNEQFFGPGTRLTVL.

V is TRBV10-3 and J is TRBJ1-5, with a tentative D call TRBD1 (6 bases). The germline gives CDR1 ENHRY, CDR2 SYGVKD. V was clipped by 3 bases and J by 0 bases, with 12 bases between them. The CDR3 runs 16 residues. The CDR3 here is CAISDLKGHSNQPQHF. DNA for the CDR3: TGTGCCATCAGTGATTTGAAGGGACATAGCAATCAGCCCCAGCATTTT.

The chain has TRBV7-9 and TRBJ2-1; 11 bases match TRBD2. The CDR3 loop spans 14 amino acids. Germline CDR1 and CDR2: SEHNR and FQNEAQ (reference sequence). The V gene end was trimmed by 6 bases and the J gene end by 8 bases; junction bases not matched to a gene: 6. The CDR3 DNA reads TGTGCCAGCAGTTCTACTAGCGGGGGCCATGAGCAGTTCTTC. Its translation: CASSSTSGGHEQFF.

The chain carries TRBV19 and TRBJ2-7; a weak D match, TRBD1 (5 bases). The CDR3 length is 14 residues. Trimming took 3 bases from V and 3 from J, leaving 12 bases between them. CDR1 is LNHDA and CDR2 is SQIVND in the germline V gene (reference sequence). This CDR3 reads CASSMGQGDYEQYF. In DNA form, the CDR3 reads TGTGCCAGTAGTATGGGGCAGGGTGACTACGAGCAGTACTTC.

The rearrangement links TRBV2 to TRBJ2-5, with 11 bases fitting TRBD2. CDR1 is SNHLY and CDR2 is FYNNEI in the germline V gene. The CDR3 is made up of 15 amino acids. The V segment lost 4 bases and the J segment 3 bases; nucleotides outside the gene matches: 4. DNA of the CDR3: TGTGCCAGCAGTGGACTAGCGGGGACCAAAGAGACCCAGTACTTC. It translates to CASSGLAGTKETQYF.

In DNA form, the CDR3 reads TGCGCCAGCAGCCAAGTGGGGGAGGCTGAAGCTTTCTTT. Its translation: CASSQVGEAEAFF. The J gene is TRBJ1-1, the V gene TRBV4-1; tentatively, D is TRBD1 (5 bases). The CDR3 runs to 13 residues. Germline loops: CDR1 MGHRA, CDR2 YSYEKL. With 1 base removed from V and 6 bases from J, the gap between germline ends came to 9 bases.

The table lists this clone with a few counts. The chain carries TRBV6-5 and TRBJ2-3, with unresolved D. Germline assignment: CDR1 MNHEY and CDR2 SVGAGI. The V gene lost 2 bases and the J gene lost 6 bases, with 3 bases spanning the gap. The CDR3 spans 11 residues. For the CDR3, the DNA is TGTGCCAGCAGTTACCTGGATACGCAGTATTTT. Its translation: CASSYLDTQYF.

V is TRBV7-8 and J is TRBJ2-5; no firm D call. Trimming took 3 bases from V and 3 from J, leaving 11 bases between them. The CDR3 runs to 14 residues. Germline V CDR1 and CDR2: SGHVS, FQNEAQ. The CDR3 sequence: CASSLSLVEETQYF. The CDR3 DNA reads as TGTGCCAGCAGCTTGAGCCTAGTTGAAGAGACCCAGTACTTC.

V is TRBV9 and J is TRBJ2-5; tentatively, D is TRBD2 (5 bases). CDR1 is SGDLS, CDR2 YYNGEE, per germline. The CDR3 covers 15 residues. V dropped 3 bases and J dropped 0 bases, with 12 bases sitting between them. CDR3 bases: TGTGCCAGCAGCGCGAATGGGAGAAACCAAGAGACCCAGTACTTC. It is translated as CASSANGRNQETQYF.

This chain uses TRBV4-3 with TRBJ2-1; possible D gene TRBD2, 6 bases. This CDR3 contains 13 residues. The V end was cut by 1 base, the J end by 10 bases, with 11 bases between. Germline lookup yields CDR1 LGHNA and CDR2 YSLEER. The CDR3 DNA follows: TGCGCCAGCAGCCAAGGGGGACGGGGGGAGCAGTTCTTC. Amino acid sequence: CASSQGGRGEQFF.

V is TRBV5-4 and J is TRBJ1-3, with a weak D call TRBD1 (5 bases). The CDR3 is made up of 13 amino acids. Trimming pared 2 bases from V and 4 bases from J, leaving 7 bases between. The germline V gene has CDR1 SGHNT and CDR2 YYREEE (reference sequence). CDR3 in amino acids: CASSFAGGNTIYF. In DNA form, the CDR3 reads TGTGCCAGCAGCTTCGCAGGGGGAAACACCATATATTTT. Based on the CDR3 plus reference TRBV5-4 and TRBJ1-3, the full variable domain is ETGVTQSPTHLIKTRGQQVTLRCSSQSGHNTVSWYQQALGQGPQFIFQYYREEENGRGNFPPRFSGLQFPNYSSELNVNALELDDSALYLCASSFAGGNTIYFGEGSWLTVV.

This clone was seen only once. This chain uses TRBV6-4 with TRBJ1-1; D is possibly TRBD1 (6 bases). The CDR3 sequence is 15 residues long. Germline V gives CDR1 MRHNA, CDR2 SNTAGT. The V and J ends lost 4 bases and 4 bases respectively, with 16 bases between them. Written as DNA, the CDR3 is TGTGCCAGCAGTGGGTCAAGGCAGGGGTGCACTGAAGCTTTCTTT. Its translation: CASSGSRQGCTEAFF.

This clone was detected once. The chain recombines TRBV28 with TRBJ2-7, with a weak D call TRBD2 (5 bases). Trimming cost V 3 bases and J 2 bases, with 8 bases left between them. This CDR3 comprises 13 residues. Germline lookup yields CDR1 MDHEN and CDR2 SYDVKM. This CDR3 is CASSFERTYEQYF. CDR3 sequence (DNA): TGTGCCAGCAGTTTCGAGCGGACCTACGAGCAGTACTTC.

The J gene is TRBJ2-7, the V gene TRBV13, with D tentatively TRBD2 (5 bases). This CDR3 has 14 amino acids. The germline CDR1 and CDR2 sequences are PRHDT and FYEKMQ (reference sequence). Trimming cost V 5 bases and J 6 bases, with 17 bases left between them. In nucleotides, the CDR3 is TGTGCCAGCAGCCCTGAGGGCCGTCCTGCCGAGCAGTACTTC. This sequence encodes CASSPEGRPAEQYF.

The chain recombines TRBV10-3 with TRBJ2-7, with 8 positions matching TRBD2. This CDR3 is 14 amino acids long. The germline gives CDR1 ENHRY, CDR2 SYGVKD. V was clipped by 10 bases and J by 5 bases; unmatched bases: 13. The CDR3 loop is CATGGGRGTHEQYF. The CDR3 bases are TGTGCCACGGGGGGGGGCCGGGGGACGCACGAGCAGTACTTC.

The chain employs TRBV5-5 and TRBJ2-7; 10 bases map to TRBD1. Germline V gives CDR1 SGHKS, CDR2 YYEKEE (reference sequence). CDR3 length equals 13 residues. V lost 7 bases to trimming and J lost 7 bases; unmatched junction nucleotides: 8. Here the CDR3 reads CASRRQGAWEQYF. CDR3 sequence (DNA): TGTGCCAGCCGCCGACAGGGGGCATGGGAGCAGTACTTC.

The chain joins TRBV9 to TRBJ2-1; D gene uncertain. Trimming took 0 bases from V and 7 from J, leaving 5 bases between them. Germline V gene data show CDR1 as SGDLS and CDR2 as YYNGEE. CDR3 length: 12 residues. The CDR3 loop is CASSVEPNEQFF. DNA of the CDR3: TGTGCCAGCAGCGTAGAGCCTAATGAGCAGTTCTTC. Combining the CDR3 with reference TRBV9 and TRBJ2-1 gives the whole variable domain DSGVTQTPKHLITATGQRVTLRCSPRSGDLSVYWYQQSLDQGLQFLIQYYNGEERAKGNILERFSAQQFPDLHSELNLSSLELGDSALYFCASSVEPNEQFFGPGTRLTVL.